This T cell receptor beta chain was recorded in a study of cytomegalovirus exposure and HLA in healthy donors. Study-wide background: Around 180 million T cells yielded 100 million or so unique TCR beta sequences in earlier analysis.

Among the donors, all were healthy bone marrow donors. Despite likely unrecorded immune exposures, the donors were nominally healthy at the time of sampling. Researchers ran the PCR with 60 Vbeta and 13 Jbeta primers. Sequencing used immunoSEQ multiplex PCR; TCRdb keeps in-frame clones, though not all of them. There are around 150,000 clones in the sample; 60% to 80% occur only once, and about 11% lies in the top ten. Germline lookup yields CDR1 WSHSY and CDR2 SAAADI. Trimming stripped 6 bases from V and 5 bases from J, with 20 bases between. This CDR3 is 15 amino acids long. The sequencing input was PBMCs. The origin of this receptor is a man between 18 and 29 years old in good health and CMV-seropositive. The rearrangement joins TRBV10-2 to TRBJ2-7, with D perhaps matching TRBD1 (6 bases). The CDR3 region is CASSYASGTPDEQYF. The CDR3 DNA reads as TGCGCCAGCAGCTACGCCTCCGGGACACCTGACGAGCAGTACTTC.